This T cell receptor (beta chain) was documented in a study of monozygotic twins with inflammatory bowel disease. From its re-call of the 5' RACE reads, TCRdb lists each CDR3 protein once, without DNA. The listing contains under 200,000 distinct CDR3 sequences. The receptor's source is a human donor with ulcerative colitis or Crohn's disease, or a healthy co-twin of an affected twin (not recorded which). Sequenced sample: blood.

The CDR3 here is CSVEVLSGVNEQFF. V is TRBV29-1 and J is TRBJ2-1. CDR3 length: 14 amino acids. Looked up from germline, CDR1 is SQVTM and CDR2 is ANQGSEA.